This record concerns one TCR beta chain sequence. Its antigen is unknown. No base-level quality is on record; no much larger clone is a single base apart. To sequence the TCRbeta CDR3 region, genomic DNA was isolated from the sorted cells. The immunoSEQ Assay was used to sequence the TCRbeta CDR3 regions. TCRdb provides this immuneACCESS table in a form limited to in-frame rearrangements. Some clones are lacking; in checked studies, under half of them reflect an unresolved V gene, and why the rest are absent is not known. Here the sample has about 25,000 clones; about 86% occur a single time. The ten largest clones take up 40% to 55% of the sample. The trial excluded patients who had a history of autoimmune disease or who were on systemic immunosuppression. Peripheral blood for TCR sequencing was collected from all dose cohorts at baseline, on cycle 4 day 1, and on cycle 7 day 1. Samples were obtained from an open-label, multicenter, first-in-human phase I dose-escalation trial of ivuxolimab. Adults with locally advanced or metastatic head and neck squamous cell, hepatocellular, melanoma or renal cell carcinoma were enrolled in the trial. CD4+ and CD8+ T cells were sorted separately from peripheral blood before TCR sequencing.

The V and J ends are trimmed by 3 bases and 2 bases, leaving 11 bases between them. Taken from cysteine to phenylalanine, the CDR3 has 14 residues. Only CDR3 DNA remains: 42 bases, in frame from the first base. CDR1 and CDR2 were assigned from the germline V gene (reference sequence) as PRHDT and FYEKMQ. This sample is part of a study of OX40 agonist ivuxolimab in advanced cancers. About the investigation overall: Ivuxolimab was an agonistic, fully human IgG2 monoclonal antibody directed against OX40 (CD134), a costimulatory receptor. The paper covers the monotherapy dose-escalation part of the phase I ivuxolimab trial, which included N of about 50 patients. Prior anti-PD-1, anti-PD-L1 or anti-CTLA-4 therapy was permitted, and checkpoint inhibitors had been received by under 50% of dose-escalation patients. In the dose-escalation cohort, around four fifths of patients were male, and the mean age was roughly 60 years, with a range of roughly 20 to 80. Intravenous ivuxolimab was administered to patients every 2 weeks at six dose levels: 0.01, 0.1, 0.3, 1.5, 3 and 10 mg/kg. Partial responses occurred in three dose-escalation patients, of whom one had hepatocellular carcinoma and two had cutaneous melanoma. Of the 50 or so patients in dose escalation, some 19 had hepatocellular carcinoma, approximately 15 had melanoma, 9 had renal cell carcinoma and 9 had head and neck cancer. Peripheral TCRbeta sequencing aimed to test whether ivuxolimab altered TCR sequence diversity and caused clonal T-cell expansion.

The paper's findings and limits, for the study overall: In partial responders in the 0.1-3.0 mg/kg groups, normalized peripheral clonal expansion was found to be among the lowest, especially among CD8+ T cells. On average, CD8+ T cells showed more expanded clones than CD4+ T cells after ivuxolimab. Low levels of normalized T-cell clonal expansion were also seen in some patients who did not respond. The antigen specificity of the peripheral T cells that underwent clonal expansion was not determined. At doses from 0.1 to 3.0 mg/kg, clonal expansion was seen in both CD4+ and CD8+ blood T cells between baseline and week 6.

This sequence was found in an adult with an advanced solid tumor such as melanoma, head and neck, liver or kidney cancer. The sequence joins TRBV13 to TRBJ2-7; TRBD1 is possibly the D segment (6 matching bases). Material: CD4+ or CD8+ T cells sorted from blood, obtained in a trial of the OX40 agonist ivuxolimab. The bases read TGTGCCAGCAGCTTCCGGACAGCTACCTACGAGCAGTACTTC. Translated, it reads CASSFRTATYEQYF.